This is a list of T cell receptor beta chains from one sample in a study of blood T cell repertoires in COVID-19. Sequencing was performed with immunoSEQ multiplex PCR; in TCRdb, only in-frame clones are kept and a portion is missing. The sample has 20,000 or so clones, roughly 90% seen once. The sequenced sample was peripheral blood. The receptor source for this set is an older woman with active COVID-19. The CDR3 runs from the conserved cysteine through the conserved F or W. Each record gives: D gene, J gene, V gene, clone size, CDR3 protein, CDR3 DNA. The D gene is left open where the match is weak. Only some rows state a clone size, as once, few, many or a class for expanded clones.

D gene: TRBD1; J gene: TRBJ1-4; V gene: TRBV5-4; clone size: -; CDR3 protein: CASSFRGPYEKLFF; CDR3 DNA: TGTGCCAGCAGCTTCAGGGGGCCTTATGAAAAACTGTTTTTT
D gene: TRBD2; J gene: TRBJ2-3; V gene: TRBV7-6; clone size: -; CDR3 protein: CASSLVSRGGFTDTQYF; CDR3 DNA: TGTGCCAGCAGCTTAGTATCGCGCGGGGGGTTCACAGATACGCAGTATTTT
D gene: -; J gene: TRBJ1-1; V gene: TRBV7-9; clone size: -; CDR3 protein: CASSLGEFPEAFF; CDR3 DNA: TGTGCCAGCAGCTTAGGAGAGTTTCCTGAAGCTTTCTTT
D gene: -; J gene: TRBJ2-3; V gene: TRBV5-1; clone size: -; CDR3 protein: CASSQGILTDTQYF; CDR3 DNA: TGCGCCAGCAGCCAGGGTATTTTGACAGATACGCAGTATTTT
D gene: TRBD1; J gene: TRBJ2-3; V gene: TRBV6-5; clone size: -; CDR3 protein: CASSPGTGHADTQYF; CDR3 DNA: TGTGCCAGCAGCCCCGGGACAGGACATGCAGATACGCAGTATTTT
D gene: TRBD2; J gene: TRBJ2-2; V gene: TRBV7-3; clone size: once; CDR3 protein: CASSFPTSGGENTGELFF; CDR3 DNA: TGTGCCAGCAGCTTCCCGACTAGCGGGGGGGAGAACACCGGGGAGCTGTTTTTT
D gene: TRBD2; J gene: TRBJ2-2; V gene: TRBV9; clone size: -; CDR3 protein: CASSVFGTSRTGELFF; CDR3 DNA: TGTGCCAGCAGCGTATTCGGGACTAGCAGGACCGGGGAGCTGTTTTTT
D gene: -; J gene: TRBJ1-6; V gene: TRBV6-1; clone size: -; CDR3 protein: CASSESLSGNSPLHF; CDR3 DNA: TGTGCCAGCAGTGAAAGCCTCTCGGGTAATTCACCCCTCCACTTT
D gene: -; J gene: TRBJ1-1; V gene: TRBV11-2; clone size: -; CDR3 protein: CASSYRFGNTEAFF; CDR3 DNA: TGTGCCAGCAGCTATCGGTTTGGGAACACTGAAGCTTTCTTT
D gene: TRBD1; J gene: TRBJ1-2; V gene: TRBV3-1/TRBV3-2; clone size: once; CDR3 protein: CATSSTGNYGYTF; CDR3 DNA: TGTGCCACCTCTTCGACAGGGAACTATGGCTACACCTTC
D gene: -; J gene: TRBJ2-7; V gene: TRBV10-3; clone size: -; CDR3 protein: CATGLASRYEQYF; CDR3 DNA: TGTGCCACGGGGCTAGCGTCCCGCTACGAGCAGTACTTC
D gene: -; J gene: TRBJ1-1; V gene: TRBV5-1; clone size: -; CDR3 protein: CASSLEQGNTEAFF; CDR3 DNA: TGCGCCAGCAGCTTGGAGCAGGGGAACACTGAAGCTTTCTTT
D gene: -; J gene: TRBJ2-3; V gene: TRBV25-1; clone size: -; CDR3 protein: CASSAPGVDTQYF; CDR3 DNA: TGTGCCAGCAGCGCACCAGGGGTTGATACGCAGTATTTT
D gene: -; J gene: TRBJ1-1; V gene: TRBV19; clone size: -; CDR3 protein: CASSISGILNTEAFF; CDR3 DNA: TGTGCCAGTAGTATCTCAGGGATCTTGAACACTGAAGCTTTCTTT
D gene: -; J gene: TRBJ1-1; V gene: TRBV5-4; clone size: -; CDR3 protein: CASSGPGTLNTEAFF; CDR3 DNA: TGTGCCAGCAGCGGCCCCGGGACACTCAACACTGAAGCTTTCTTT
D gene: TRBD2; J gene: TRBJ2-3; V gene: TRBV5-1; clone size: -; CDR3 protein: CASSLGTSGGKDTQYF; CDR3 DNA: TGCGCCAGCAGCCTCGGGACTAGCGGGGGGAAAGATACGCAGTATTTT
D gene: TRBD1; J gene: TRBJ2-7; V gene: TRBV7-3; clone size: -; CDR3 protein: CASSLGTGSSYEQYF; CDR3 DNA: TGTGCCAGCAGCCTCGGGACAGGGAGCTCCTACGAGCAGTACTTC
D gene: -; J gene: TRBJ1-4; V gene: TRBV2; clone size: -; CDR3 protein: CASSDVVQVGLFF; CDR3 DNA: TGTGCCAGCAGTGACGTCGTGCAGGTGGGACTGTTTTTT
D gene: -; J gene: TRBJ2-4; V gene: TRBV5-1; clone size: -; CDR3 protein: CASSGGLDIAKNIQYF; CDR3 DNA: TGCGCCAGCAGCGGAGGACTTGATATAGCCAAAAACATTCAGTACTTC
D gene: TRBD1; J gene: TRBJ1-6; V gene: TRBV2; clone size: -; CDR3 protein: CASSGQGARSNSPLHF; CDR3 DNA: TGTGCCAGCAGTGGACAGGGGGCGCGATCAAATTCACCCCTCCACTTT
D gene: -; J gene: TRBJ2-1; V gene: TRBV14; clone size: -; CDR3 protein: CASSQDSSYNEQFF; CDR3 DNA: TGTGCCAGCAGCCAAGACTCGTCCTACAATGAGCAGTTCTTC
D gene: -; J gene: TRBJ1-2; V gene: TRBV21-1; clone size: -; CDR3 protein: CASSSGSRDREGYTF; CDR3 DNA: TGTGCCAGCAGCTCCGGGTCTAGGGACAGAGAGGGCTACACCTTC
D gene: -; J gene: TRBJ2-7; V gene: TRBV29-1; clone size: -; CDR3 protein: CSVTRDTREQYF; CDR3 DNA: TGCAGCGTCACCAGAGACACTCGGGAGCAGTACTTC
D gene: -; J gene: TRBJ2-7; V gene: TRBV11-3; clone size: -; CDR3 protein: CASSVGMSSYEQYF; CDR3 DNA: TGTGCCAGCAGCGTCGGGATGAGCTCCTACGAGCAGTACTTC
D gene: -; J gene: TRBJ1-3; V gene: TRBV5-6; clone size: -; CDR3 protein: CASSTGTFGNTIYF; CDR3 DNA: TGTGCCAGCAGCACAGGGACCTTTGGAAACACCATATATTTT
D gene: TRBD2; J gene: TRBJ2-3; V gene: TRBV5-5; clone size: -; CDR3 protein: CASSLDLAGTDTQYF; CDR3 DNA: TGTGCCAGCAGCTTGGACCTAGCGGGCACAGATACGCAGTATTTT
D gene: -; J gene: TRBJ1-2; V gene: TRBV15; clone size: -; CDR3 protein: CATSRDRNYGYTF; CDR3 DNA: TGTGCCACCAGCAGAGACAGGAACTATGGCTACACCTTC
D gene: TRBD1; J gene: TRBJ1-5; V gene: TRBV2; clone size: -; CDR3 protein: CASSVDRVNQPQHF; CDR3 DNA: TGTGCCAGCAGTGTTGACAGGGTCAATCAGCCCCAGCATTTT
D gene: TRBD2; J gene: TRBJ2-1; V gene: TRBV19; clone size: -; CDR3 protein: CASTSERGGLYNEQFF; CDR3 DNA: TGTGCCAGTACTAGTGAGCGGGGGGGACTCTACAATGAGCAGTTCTTC
D gene: TRBD1; J gene: TRBJ1-5; V gene: TRBV27; clone size: few; CDR3 protein: CASSLLTGVGNQPQHF; CDR3 DNA: TGTGCCAGCAGTTTACTGACAGGGGTCGGCAATCAGCCCCAGCATTTT
D gene: -; J gene: TRBJ1-6; V gene: TRBV5-4; clone size: -; CDR3 protein: CASSLAGTKNSPLHF; CDR3 DNA: TGTGCCAGCAGCTTGGCCGGGACTAAAAATTCACCCCTCCACTTT
D gene: -; J gene: TRBJ2-3; V gene: TRBV18; clone size: -; CDR3 protein: CASSPDGADTQYF; CDR3 DNA: TGTGCCAGCTCACCGGACGGGGCAGATACGCAGTATTTT
D gene: TRBD2; J gene: TRBJ2-5; V gene: TRBV7-6; clone size: -; CDR3 protein: CASSFRLAGTQETQYF; CDR3 DNA: TGTGCCAGCAGCTTCCGACTAGCGGGGACCCAAGAGACCCAGTACTTC
D gene: TRBD1; J gene: TRBJ1-5; V gene: TRBV7-9; clone size: -; CDR3 protein: CASSSGTGVYQPQHF; CDR3 DNA: TGTGCCAGCAGCTCCGGGACAGGGGTCTATCAGCCCCAGCATTTT
D gene: -; J gene: TRBJ2-2; V gene: TRBV3-1/TRBV3-2; clone size: -; CDR3 protein: CASTRLAGELFF; CDR3 DNA: TGTGCCAGCACCCGTCTTGCCGGGGAGCTGTTTTTT
D gene: -; J gene: TRBJ1-1; V gene: TRBV2; clone size: -; CDR3 protein: CATGRTTNTEAFF; CDR3 DNA: TGTGCCACCGGCCGGACAACGAACACTGAAGCTTTCTTT
D gene: -; J gene: TRBJ1-4; V gene: TRBV11-2; clone size: -; CDR3 protein: CASSFGGTSNEKLFF; CDR3 DNA: TGTGCCAGCAGCTTTGGGGGGACGTCTAATGAAAAACTGTTTTTT
D gene: TRBD1; J gene: TRBJ2-3; V gene: TRBV7-2; clone size: -; CDR3 protein: CASSYLTGTTDTQYF; CDR3 DNA: TGTGCCAGCAGCTACCTGACAGGGACCACAGATACGCAGTATTTT
D gene: TRBD1; J gene: TRBJ1-1; V gene: TRBV5-1; clone size: -; CDR3 protein: CASSTGGSNTEAFF; CDR3 DNA: TGCGCCAGTTCAACAGGGGGCAGCAACACTGAAGCTTTCTTT
D gene: -; J gene: TRBJ1-1; V gene: TRBV6-1; clone size: -; CDR3 protein: CASSEWGPNTEAFF; CDR3 DNA: TGTGCCAGCAGTGAGTGGGGGCCGAACACTGAAGCTTTCTTT
D gene: TRBD1; J gene: TRBJ2-3; V gene: TRBV11-2; clone size: -; CDR3 protein: CASSPKTGADTQYF; CDR3 DNA: TGTGCCAGCAGCCCAAAGACAGGGGCGGATACGCAGTATTTT
D gene: TRBD1; J gene: TRBJ1-2; V gene: TRBV19; clone size: -; CDR3 protein: CATDPLTGTGYTF; CDR3 DNA: TGTGCCACCGACCCCCTGACAGGGACTGGCTACACCTTC
D gene: -; J gene: TRBJ1-2; V gene: TRBV9; clone size: -; CDR3 protein: CASSVAAQGAPYGYTF; CDR3 DNA: TGTGCCAGCAGCGTAGCTGCACAGGGTGCTCCCTATGGCTACACCTTC
D gene: -; J gene: TRBJ2-1; V gene: TRBV6-5; clone size: -; CDR3 protein: CASRKDSPRANEQFF; CDR3 DNA: TGTGCCAGCAGAAAGGACTCTCCCCGAGCCAATGAGCAGTTCTTC
D gene: -; J gene: TRBJ2-4; V gene: TRBV4-2; clone size: -; CDR3 protein: CASSQDNGGRGNIQYF; CDR3 DNA: TGTGCCAGCAGCCAAGATAACGGGGGTAGAGGGAACATTCAGTACTTC
D gene: TRBD1; J gene: TRBJ2-1; V gene: TRBV5-1; clone size: -; CDR3 protein: CASSLVWTGTNEQFF; CDR3 DNA: TGCGCCAGCAGCTTGGTGTGGACAGGGACGAATGAGCAGTTCTTC
D gene: TRBD2; J gene: TRBJ2-3; V gene: TRBV27; clone size: -; CDR3 protein: CASSSSWTSGGHTDTQYF; CDR3 DNA: TGTGCCAGCAGTTCATCTTGGACTAGCGGGGGACACACAGATACGCAGTATTTT
D gene: -; J gene: TRBJ1-4; V gene: TRBV9; clone size: -; CDR3 protein: CASSRHEEKLFF; CDR3 DNA: TGTGCCAGCAGCAGACATGAAGAAAAACTGTTTTTT
D gene: TRBD1; J gene: TRBJ1-5; V gene: TRBV6-5; clone size: -; CDR3 protein: CASSRGNNQPQHF; CDR3 DNA: TGTGCCAGCAGCAGGGGGAACAATCAGCCCCAGCATTTT